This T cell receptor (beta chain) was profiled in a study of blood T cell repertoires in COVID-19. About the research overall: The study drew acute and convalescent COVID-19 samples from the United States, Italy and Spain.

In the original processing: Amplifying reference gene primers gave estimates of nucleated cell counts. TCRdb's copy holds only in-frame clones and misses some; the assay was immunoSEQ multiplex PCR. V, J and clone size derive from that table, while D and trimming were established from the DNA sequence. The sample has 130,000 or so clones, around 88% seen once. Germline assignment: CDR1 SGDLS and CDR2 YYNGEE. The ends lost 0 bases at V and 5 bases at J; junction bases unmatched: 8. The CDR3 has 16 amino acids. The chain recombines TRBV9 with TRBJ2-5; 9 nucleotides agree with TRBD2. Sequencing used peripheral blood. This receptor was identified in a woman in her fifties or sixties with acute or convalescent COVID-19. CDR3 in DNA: TGTGCCAGCAGCGTAGTAGGAGGCGGGGGGGCGGAGACCCAGTACTTC. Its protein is CASSVVGGGGAETQYF.